These T cell receptor beta chains were read from a single sample in a study of blood T cell repertoires in COVID-19. Sequencing was performed with immunoSEQ multiplex PCR; in TCRdb, only in-frame clones are kept and a portion is missing. In the table there are approximately 84,000 clones, around three quarters of which are singletons. Sequenced: peripheral blood. The origin of the receptors is a man between 50 and 59 years old with active or convalescent COVID-19. CDR3s include the opening cysteine and the closing phenylalanine or tryptophan. D genes are given only for firm matches. For some rows the clone size is stated as once, few or many, or as a class when expanded; others skip it.

15,once,TRBJ2-5,TRBD1,TRBV24-1,TGTGCCACCAGTGAGCCGACAGGGGGCCAAGAGACCCAGTACTTC,CATSEPTGGQETQYF
16,-,TRBJ1-4,TRBD1,TRBV7-2,TGTGCCAGCAGCCCTAGGAGGACAGGGGCTAATGAAAAACTGTTTTTT,CASSPRRTGANEKLFF
15,-,TRBJ2-2,TRBD2,TRBV19,TGTGCCAGTAGTATCCCGGGGGGTGGCGCCGGGGAGCTGTTTTTT,CASSIPGGGAGELFF
17,-,TRBJ1-2,TRBD1,TRBV6-4,TGTGCCAGCAGTGACTCGTGGATTACAGGGGAGCTAAGTGGCTACACCTTC,CASSDSWITGELSGYTF
17,-,TRBJ2-1,TRBD2,TRBV9,TGTGCCAGCAGCGTAGAAGGACTAGCGGGGTCCTACAATGAGCAGTTCTTC,CASSVEGLAGSYNEQFF
14,-,TRBJ2-5,-,TRBV7-8,TGTGCCAGCAGCTTAATTGAGGTCGGAGGGACCCAGTACTTC,CASSLIEVGGTQYF
17,-,TRBJ2-7,TRBD2,TRBV4-1,TGCGCCAGCAGCCAAGCTTCGACTAGCGGGGGGATATACGAGCAGTACTTC,CASSQASTSGGIYEQYF
17,few,TRBJ2-3,TRBD2,TRBV4-3,TGCGCCAGCAGCCAATTGTTTAGCGGGGGGGGCACAGATACGCAGTATTTT,CASSQLFSGGGTDTQYF
14,-,TRBJ1-2,TRBD1,TRBV19,TGTGCCAGTACCCTGGGACAGGGGAACTATGGCTACACCTTC,CASTLGQGNYGYTF
12,-,TRBJ1-2,-,TRBV5-5,TGTGCCAGCAGCTTGGCGTCCTATGGCTACACCTTC,CASSLASYGYTF
13,many,TRBJ1-5,-,TRBV5-5,TGTGCCAGCAGCGCGGGGCTCAATCAGCCCCAGCATTTT,CASSAGLNQPQHF
17,few,TRBJ2-5,-,TRBV6-2/TRBV6-3,TGTGCCAGCAGTTATCCCTTGGGCGGGACGTCGCAAGAGACCCAGTACTTC,CASSYPLGGTSQETQYF
15,-,TRBJ2-2,-,TRBV7-2,TGTGCCAGCAGACCCGGACAGCGAGCCACCGGGGAGCTGTTTTTT,CASRPGQRATGELFF
14,few,TRBJ1-4,-,TRBV29-1,TGCAGCGTTGACCCGGGTTGGGCTAATGAAAAACTGTTTTTT,CSVDPGWANEKLFF
16,-,TRBJ2-7,TRBD2,TRBV7-6,TGTGCCAGCAGCTTAGCCCCGACGGGGGGATTGAACGAGCAGTACTTC,CASSLAPTGGLNEQYF
14,-,TRBJ1-2,TRBD1,TRBV3-1/TRBV3-2,TGTGCCAGCAGCCAAGATCAGGGGGCGGGGGGCTACACCTTC,CASSQDQGAGGYTF
13,-,TRBJ1-1,-,TRBV6-6,TGTGCCAGCGAAGGGGTAATGAACACTGAAGCTTTCTTT,CASEGVMNTEAFF
14,-,TRBJ2-7,TRBD1,TRBV7-2,TGTGCCAGCAGTCAAACAGGGGGCGGGTACGAGCAGTACTTC,CASSQTGGGYEQYF
14,-,TRBJ1-6,-,TRBV27,TGTGCCAGCAGTTTATTAGCCTATAATTCACCCCTCCACTTT,CASSLLAYNSPLHF
20,few,TRBJ2-5,TRBD2,TRBV20-1,TGCAGTGCTAGTGGTGGGACTAGCGGGGGGGCGTCGTTCCTTCAAGAGACCCAGTACTTC,CSASGGTSGGASFLQETQYF
14,-,TRBJ2-7,TRBD1,TRBV7-3,TGTGCCAGCAGGCGAGGACAGGGGGTTGGCGAGCAGTACTTC,CASRRGQGVGEQYF
13,-,TRBJ2-1,TRBD2,TRBV5-1,TGCGCCAGCAGCTTGCTAGCGGGGAATGAGCAGTTCTTC,CASSLLAGNEQFF
13,-,TRBJ2-7,-,TRBV7-8,TGTGCCAGCAGCTTACCCCCGTCCTACGAGCAGTACTTC,CASSLPPSYEQYF
14,few,TRBJ1-5,-,TRBV29-1,TGCAGCGTTGCCGAAGCGAGGGGCAATCAGCCCCAGCATTTT,CSVAEARGNQPQHF
16,-,TRBJ1-1,TRBD1,TRBV24-1,TGTGCCACCAGTGTGGGGACAGGGGCTGGGGACACTGAAGCTTTCTTT,CATSVGTGAGDTEAFF
17,-,TRBJ2-3,-,TRBV4-1,TGCGCCAGCAGCCAAGATAAGAGAGCCTCTAGCACAGATACGCAGTATTTT,CASSQDKRASSTDTQYF
18,-,TRBJ2-6,-,TRBV3-1/TRBV3-2,TGTGCCAGCAATACCAGACAGGCCCCAGGGGCTGGGGCCAACGTCCTGACTTTC,CASNTRQAPGAGANVLTF
15,-,TRBJ1-4,-,TRBV5-4,TGTGCCAGCAGAACGGGAGGGTCCGCTAATGAAAAACTGTTTTTT,CASRTGGSANEKLFF
14,few,TRBJ2-1,TRBD2,TRBV6-7,TGTGCCAGCATTGAGCGGGGGGAGTGTAATGAGCAGTTCTTC,CASIERGECNEQFF
13,-,TRBJ1-5,-,TRBV19,TGTGCCAGTAGTCCCTCACGGAATCAGCCCCAGCATTTT,CASSPSRNQPQHF
15,-,TRBJ1-1,TRBD1,TRBV18,TGTGCCAGCTCACCGGGACAGGCCAGGAACACTGAAGCTTTCTTT,CASSPGQARNTEAFF
12,once,TRBJ2-5,-,TRBV7-2,TGTGCCAGCAGCTCATCCGGGGAGACCCAGTACTTC,CASSSSGETQYF
16,-,TRBJ2-7,TRBD2,TRBV27,TGTGCCAGCGGCCACCTAGCGGGTGCAGACTCCTACGAGCAGTACTTC,CASGHLAGADSYEQYF
15,-,TRBJ2-1,-,TRBV14,TGCGCGGGGCCTCTAGCGCAAAGCTCCTACAATGAGCAGTTCTTC,CAGPLAQSSYNEQFF
13,-,TRBJ1-4,-,TRBV7-9,TGTGCCAGCAGCTCGAGGACTAATGAAAAACTGTTTTTT,CASSSRTNEKLFF